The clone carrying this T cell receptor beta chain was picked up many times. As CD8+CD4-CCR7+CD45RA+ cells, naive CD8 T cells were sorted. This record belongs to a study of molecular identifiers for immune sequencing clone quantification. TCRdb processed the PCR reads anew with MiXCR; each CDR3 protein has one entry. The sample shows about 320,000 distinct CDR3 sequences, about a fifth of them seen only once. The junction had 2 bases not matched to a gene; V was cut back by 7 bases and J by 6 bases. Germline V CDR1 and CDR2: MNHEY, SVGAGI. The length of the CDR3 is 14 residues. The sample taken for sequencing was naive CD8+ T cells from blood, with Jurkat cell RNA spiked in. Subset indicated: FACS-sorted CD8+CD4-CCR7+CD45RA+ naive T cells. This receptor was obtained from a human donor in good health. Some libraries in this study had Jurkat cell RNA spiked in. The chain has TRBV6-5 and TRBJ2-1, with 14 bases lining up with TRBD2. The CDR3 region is CASIGLAGGNEQFF. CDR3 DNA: TGTGCCAGCATCGGACTAGCGGGAGGCAATGAGCAGTTCTTC.